The 29 T cell receptor beta chains in this list originate from one sample, sequenced in a study of blood T cell repertoires in COVID-19. Clones were sequenced by immunoSEQ multiplex PCR, and TCRdb holds only the in-frame ones, with some missing. The sample includes 95,000 to 100,000 clones, 85% to 95% of them seen just once. The sample was peripheral blood. The receptor set was obtained from a man over 45 with active COVID-19.

Here the CDR3 DNA reads TGTGCCAGCAGCGTAGCCCTCACGTCGAGACTAGCCCATGAGCAGTTCTTC. Amino acid sequence: CASSVALTSRLAHEQFF. The chain recombines TRBV9 with TRBJ2-1, with 7 bases identical to TRBD2. The CDR3 contains 17 residues. The germline CDR1 and CDR2 sequences are SGDLS and YYNGEE. V shed 0 bases, J shed 8 bases, and the junction held 14 bases outside the gene matches.

The rearrangement links TRBV15 to TRBJ1-1; D not certain. Trimming removed 0 bases at V and 4 bases at J, with 9 bases between. CDR1 is LNHNV and CDR2 is YYDKDF in the germline V gene (reference sequence). CDR3 length: 14 amino acids. The CDR3 DNA reads TGTGCCACCAGCAGAGATCGAGCCGGCACTGAAGCTTTCTTT. Its translation is CATSRDRAGTEAFF. Full variable domain (outside the CDR3, taken from reference TRBV15 and TRBJ1-1): DAMVIQNPRYQVTQFGKPVTLSCSQTLNHNVMYWYQQKSSQAPKLLFHYYDKDFNNEADTPDNFQSRRPNTSFCFLDIRSPGLGDTAMYLCATSRDRAGTEAFFGQGTRLTVV.

This clone was counted once. This chain links TRBV2 with TRBJ2-1, with 10 bases identical to TRBD2. Germline CDR1 SNHLY, CDR2 FYNNEI. V shed 5 bases, J shed 15 bases, and the junction held 7 bases outside the gene matches. CDR3 length: 12 amino acids. The CDR3 DNA follows: TGTGCCAGCAGTCCACTTTTAGCGGGAGGGTTCTTC. This sequence encodes CASSPLLAGGFF.

V usage is TRBV19 and J usage is TRBJ2-5; tentative D call: TRBD1 (6 bases). The V gene's germline CDR1 is LNHDA and CDR2 SQIVND (reference sequence). The CDR3 has 15 amino acids. The V end was cut by 7 bases, the J end by 1 base, with 16 bases between. CDR3 in DNA: TGTGCCAGTACCCAAAGTCGGACAGTCCAAGAGACCCAGTACTTC. This gives the protein CASTQSRTVQETQYF.

The V and J genes are TRBV7-9 and TRBJ1-1; D is perhaps TRBD1 (5 bases). CDR3 length: 15 amino acids. Germline V gene data show CDR1 as SEHNR and CDR2 as FQNEAQ (reference sequence). Trimming cost V 0 bases and J 0 bases, with 8 bases left between them. This chain's CDR3 is CASSLASGLNTEAFF. DNA of the CDR3: TGTGCCAGCAGCTTAGCCTCAGGGCTGAACACTGAAGCTTTCTTT.

The V and J genes are TRBV6-5 and TRBJ1-2; 10 nucleotides align to TRBD1. CDR3 length: 15 amino acids. CDR1 and CDR2 (germline): MNHEY, SVGAGI. V lost 3 bases and J lost 4; bases outside the gene matches: 5. CDR3 DNA sequence: TGTGCCAGCAGTTATTCGGGGACAGGGGCCTATGGCTACACCTTC. It specifies CASSYSGTGAYGYTF.

The chain links TRBV5-1 to TRBJ2-1, with D perhaps matching TRBD2 (5 bases). This CDR3 contains 14 residues. Trimming cost V 5 bases and J 5 bases, with 14 bases left between them. The germline gives CDR1 SGHRS, CDR2 YFSETQ. CDR3 bases: TGCGCCAGCAGTGCGGGCGGGCTGAACAATGAGCAGTTCTTC. This encodes CASSAGGLNNEQFF. The full variable domain, with the rest looked up from reference TRBV5-1 and TRBJ2-1, is KAGVTQTPRYLIKTRGQQVTLSCSPISGHRSVSWYQQTPGQGLQFLFEYFSETQRNKGNFPGRFSGRQFSNSRSEMNVSTLELGDSALYLCASSAGGLNNEQFFGPGTRLTVL.

The chain combines TRBV9 with TRBJ1-2; D is unclear. This CDR3 is built from 12 residues. The germline V and J ends were trimmed by 2 bases and 8 bases, with 10 bases remaining between them. The germline V gene encodes CDR1 SGDLS and CDR2 YYNGEE. The CDR3 protein is CASSVSSRGYTF. The CDR3 DNA is TGTGCCAGCAGCGTGAGTTCAAGAGGCTACACCTTC.

This clone came up once. The V and J genes are TRBV5-1 and TRBJ2-1; 10 bases match TRBD2. Germline V gene lookup returns CDR1 SGHRS and CDR2 YFSETQ. V shed 4 bases, J shed 1 base, and the junction held 2 bases outside the gene matches. This CDR3 region has 15 residues. In DNA form, the CDR3 reads TGCGCCAGCAGCGCACTAGCGGGATCCTACAATGAGCAGTTCTTC. This encodes CASSALAGSYNEQFF.

The chain combines TRBV6-2 or TRBV6-3 with TRBJ1-1, with 9 bases aligning to TRBD1. The CDR3 consists of 15 residues. The germline V gene encodes CDR1 MNHEY and CDR2 SVGEGT. The V segment lost 6 bases and the J segment 2 bases; nucleotides outside the gene matches: 7. The CDR3 sequence is CASSPWDRDNTEAFF. The DNA for the CDR3 is TGTGCCAGCAGCCCCTGGGACAGGGATAACACTGAAGCTTTCTTT.

This clone occurred a few times. This rearrangement joins TRBV5-1 to TRBJ1-2; perhaps TRBD1 as D (6 bases). V was trimmed by 3 bases and J by 8 bases, leaving 11 bases between them. The CDR3 loop spans 12 amino acids. The V gene's germline CDR1 is SGHRS and CDR2 YFSETQ. The CDR3 protein is CASSWSRGGYTF. CDR3 DNA: TGCGCCAGCAGCTGGAGCAGGGGAGGCTACACCTTC.

This clone was found a few times. The rearrangement uses TRBV6-1 and TRBJ2-7; D call uncertain. This CDR3 is 14 amino acids long. The V end was cut by 2 bases, the J end by 6 bases, with 14 bases between. Germline lookup yields CDR1 MNHNS and CDR2 SASEGT. CDR3 region: CASSEQAVTGEQYF. CDR3 bases: TGTGCCAGCAGTGAACAGGCAGTAACCGGCGAGCAGTACTTC.

The chain uses TRBV6-5 and TRBJ1-5, with TRBD1 as a possible D gene (5 bases). V dropped 6 bases and J dropped 6 bases, with 15 bases sitting between them. The length of the CDR3 is 14 residues. Per germline, CDR1 MNHEY and CDR2 SVGAGI. The CDR3 DNA sequence: TGTGCCAGCAGCGGGCAGGGTGGCGGTCAGCCCCAGCATTTT. Protein sequence: CASSGQGGGQPQHF.

The V call is TRBV9, the J call TRBJ2-1, with 7 bases fitting TRBD1. V trimming: 0 bases; J trimming: 0 bases; junction bases outside the gene matches: 3. The CDR3 runs to 16 residues. Germline lookup yields CDR1 SGDLS and CDR2 YYNGEE. The CDR3 nucleotides read TGTGCCAGCAGCGTAGGAGGGGGCCACTCCTACAATGAGCAGTTCTTC. This translates into CASSVGGGHSYNEQFF.

Notes on this clone: The identical CDR3 is also encoded by other nucleotide sequences in the sample. The V gene is TRBV7-9, the J gene TRBJ2-2; D ambiguous. CDR1 is SEHNR, CDR2 FQNEAQ, per germline (reference sequence). V was shortened by 1 base and J by 4 bases, with 4 bases between the two germline ends. This CDR3 is built from 13 residues. CDR3 nucleotides: TGTGCCAGCAGCTTAGTCAGCACCGGGGAGCTGTTTTTT. Protein: CASSLVSTGELFF.

V is TRBV7-7 and J is TRBJ1-4, with D possibly being TRBD1 (6 bases). The CDR3 length is 15 residues. Germline CDR1 reads SSHAT; CDR2 reads FNYEAQ (reference sequence). The V gene lost 5 bases and the J gene lost 7 bases, with 17 bases spanning the gap. CDR3 in DNA: TGTGCCAGCAGCCCCGGGGGAGGGGGGCTTGAAAAACTGTTTTTT. Protein: CASSPGGGGLEKLFF.

This clone appeared a single time. The CDR3 sequence is CASSGWAQGGYTF. Written as DNA, the CDR3 is TGTGCCAGTAGTGGATGGGCCCAGGGGGGCTACACCTTC. The chain joins TRBV19 to TRBJ1-2, with a weak D call TRBD1 (6 bases). CDR3 size: 13 residues. CDR1 is LNHDA, CDR2 SQIVND, per germline (reference sequence). V was trimmed by 5 bases and J by 8 bases, leaving 15 bases between them.

V gene TRBV5-1 combines with J gene TRBJ1-1; 7 bases are shared with TRBD1. CDR1 is SGHRS, CDR2 YFSETQ, per germline. The CDR3 runs to 14 residues. The trim removed 4 bases at V and 3 bases at J, leaving 6 bases unmatched. CDR3 bases: TGCGCCAGCAGCCCCGGACAGGTCTACACTGAAGCTTTCTTT. This encodes CASSPGQVYTEAFF.

The CDR3 DNA reads as TGCAGCGTTACCCGACAGGCCTCGAGGGACACTGAAGCTTTCTTT. Translation gives CSVTRQASRDTEAFF. The gene calls are TRBV29-1 and TRBJ1-1; a possible D gene is TRBD1 (6 bases). V shed 5 bases and J shed 3 bases, with 19 bases lying between them. Per the germline V gene, CDR1 is SQVTM and CDR2 is ANQGSEA. The CDR3 is 15 amino acids.

This chain joins TRBV10-3 and TRBJ1-2; the D gene is possibly TRBD1 (5 bases). Germline V gene sequence: CDR1 ENHRY, CDR2 SYGVKD. Trimming took off 5 bases at V and 4 bases at J, with 5 bases between the two ends. The CDR3 has 11 residues. The CDR3 region has the DNA TGTGCCATCAGTACAGGCTATGGCTACACCTTC. It yields the protein CAISTGYGYTF.

The chain combines TRBV5-1 with TRBJ2-3; 7 bases fit TRBD1. Germline V gene sequence: CDR1 SGHRS, CDR2 YFSETQ. This CDR3 is 15 amino acids long. V lost 4 bases and J lost 4; bases outside the gene matches: 9. This CDR3 is CASSVTGLNPDTQYF. CDR3 DNA: TGCGCCAGCAGCGTGACAGGGCTGAACCCAGATACGCAGTATTTT. Based on the CDR3 plus reference TRBV5-1 and TRBJ2-3, the full variable domain is KAGVTQTPRYLIKTRGQQVTLSCSPISGHRSVSWYQQTPGQGLQFLFEYFSETQRNKGNFPGRFSGRQFSNSRSEMNVSTLELGDSALYLCASSVTGLNPDTQYFGPGTRLTVL.

The J gene is TRBJ2-1, the V gene TRBV9, with 14 bases fitting TRBD2. Germline V gene data show CDR1 as SGDLS and CDR2 as YYNGEE. The CDR3 length is 16 residues. The J segment lost 10 bases and the V segment lost 0 bases, leaving 6 bases of the junction unmatched. CDR3 amino acids: CASSVGGLAGVREQFF. CDR3 nucleotides: TGTGCCAGCAGCGTAGGGGGACTAGCGGGAGTCCGAGAGCAGTTCTTC.

CDR3 residues: CASSIETANQPQHF. Here the CDR3 DNA reads TGTGCCAGTAGTATAGAGACAGCAAACCAGCCCCAGCATTTT. This chain links TRBV19 with TRBJ1-5, with D possibly TRBD1 on 5 matching bases. This CDR3 is 14 amino acids long. CDR1 and CDR2 from the germline V gene are LNHDA and SQIVND (reference sequence). V was clipped by 0 bases and J by 7 bases, with 10 bases between them.

The chain's CDR3 is CASKAGSTGRDTQYF. The CDR3 DNA reads as TGTGCCAGCAAAGCGGGGTCCACTGGGAGGGATACGCAGTATTTT. The chain couples TRBV6-5 to TRBJ2-3, with 7 bases identical to TRBD2. Germline CDR1 MNHEY, CDR2 SVGAGI. The CDR3 is made up of 15 amino acids. J gave up 6 bases and V 7 bases, and 13 bases lay outside the gene matches.

This clone occurred a few times. The chain combines TRBV28 with TRBJ1-1; the match to TRBD1 covers 10 bases. J gave up 5 bases and V 6 bases, and 6 bases lay outside the gene matches. The CDR3 has 14 amino acids. Germline V gene sequence: CDR1 MDHEN, CDR2 SYDVKM. CDR3 sequence (DNA): TGTGCCAGCAGACCTGGACAGGGGGGGACTGAAGCTTTCTTT. It encodes CASRPGQGGTEAFF.

This chain joins TRBV2 and TRBJ2-3; 8 nucleotides match TRBD2. This CDR3 is 15 amino acids long. In germline, CDR1 is SNHLY, CDR2 FYNNEI. V trimming: 8 bases; J trimming: 2 bases; junction bases outside the gene matches: 9. DNA for the CDR3: TGTGCCAGCGCTTTAGGTAGCGGGAACACAGATACGCAGTATTTT. As protein: CASALGSGNTDTQYF.

The chain employs TRBV11-2 and TRBJ2-7, with TRBD2 identical over 10 bases. V trimming: 1 base; J trimming: 5 bases; junction bases outside the gene matches: 5. The germline V gene has CDR1 SGHAT and CDR2 FQNNGV. The CDR3 is 15 residues long. CDR3 nucleotide sequence: TGTGCCAGCAGCTTAGTCACTAGCGGGAACCACGAGCAGTACTTC. Its protein is CASSLVTSGNHEQYF.

This clone was seen a single time. This chain links TRBV24-1 with TRBJ2-5, with 8 nucleotides matching TRBD2. CDR1 KGHDR and CDR2 SFDVKD come from the germline V gene. This CDR3 is 14 amino acids long. V was clipped by 7 bases and J by 4 bases; unmatched bases: 7. The CDR3 loop reads CATRSAGEGETQYF. In nucleotides, the CDR3 is TGTGCCACCAGGTCAGCGGGAGAGGGAGAGACCCAGTACTTC.

The chain joins TRBV10-3 to TRBJ2-7; maybe TRBD1 (6 bases). Germline CDR1 ENHRY, CDR2 SYGVKD. This CDR3 has 10 residues. The ends were cut back, 11 bases at V and 3 bases at J, with 8 bases in the middle. The CDR3 sequence: CASGDYEQYF. The DNA for the CDR3 is TGTGCCTCAGGGGACTACGAGCAGTACTTC.